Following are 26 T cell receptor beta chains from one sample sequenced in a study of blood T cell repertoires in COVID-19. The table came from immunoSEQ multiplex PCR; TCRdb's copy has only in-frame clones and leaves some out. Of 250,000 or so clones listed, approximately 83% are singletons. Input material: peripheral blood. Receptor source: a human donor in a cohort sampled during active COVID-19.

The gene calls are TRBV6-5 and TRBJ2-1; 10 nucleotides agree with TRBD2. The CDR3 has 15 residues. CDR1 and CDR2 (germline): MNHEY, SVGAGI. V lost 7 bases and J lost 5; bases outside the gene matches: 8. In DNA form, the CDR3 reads TGTGCCAGCAATCTACTAGCGGGATTAAACAATGAGCAGTTCTTC. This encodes CASNLLAGLNNEQFF.

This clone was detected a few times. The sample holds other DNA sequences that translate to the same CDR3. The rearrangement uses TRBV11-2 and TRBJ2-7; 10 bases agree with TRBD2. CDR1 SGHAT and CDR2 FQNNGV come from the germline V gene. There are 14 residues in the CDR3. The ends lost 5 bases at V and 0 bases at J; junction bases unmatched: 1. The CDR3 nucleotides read TGTGCCAGCAGCCGGACTAGCGGCTCCTACGAGCAGTACTTC. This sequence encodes CASSRTSGSYEQYF.

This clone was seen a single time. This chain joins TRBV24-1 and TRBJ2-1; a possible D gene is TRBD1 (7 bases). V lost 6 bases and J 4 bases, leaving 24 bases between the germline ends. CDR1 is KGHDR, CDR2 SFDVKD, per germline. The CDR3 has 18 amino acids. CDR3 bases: TGTGCCACCAGTTCTTCCCGCCGGATCAGGGGGACTTACAATGAGCAGTTCTTC. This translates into CATSSSRRIRGTYNEQFF.

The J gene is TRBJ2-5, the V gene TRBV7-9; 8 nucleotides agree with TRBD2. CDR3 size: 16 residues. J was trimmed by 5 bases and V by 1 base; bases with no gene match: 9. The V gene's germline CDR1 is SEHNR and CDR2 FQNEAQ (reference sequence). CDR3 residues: CASSLGRAGDSETQYF. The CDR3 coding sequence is TGTGCCAGCAGCTTAGGTCGAGCGGGAGATTCGGAGACCCAGTACTTC.

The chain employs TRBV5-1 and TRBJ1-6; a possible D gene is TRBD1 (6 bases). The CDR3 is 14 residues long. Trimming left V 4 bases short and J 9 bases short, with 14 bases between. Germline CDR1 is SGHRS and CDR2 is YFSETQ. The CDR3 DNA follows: TGCGCCAGCAGCAGTAACAGGGTGGGTTCACCCCTCCACTTT. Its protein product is CASSSNRVGSPLHF.

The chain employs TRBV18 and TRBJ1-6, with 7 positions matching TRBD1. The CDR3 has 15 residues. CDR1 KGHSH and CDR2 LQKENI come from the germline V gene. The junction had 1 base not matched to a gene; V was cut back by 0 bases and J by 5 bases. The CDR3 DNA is TGTGCCAGCTCACCACCCCAGGGGGATAATTCACCCCTCCACTTT. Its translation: CASSPPQGDNSPLHF.

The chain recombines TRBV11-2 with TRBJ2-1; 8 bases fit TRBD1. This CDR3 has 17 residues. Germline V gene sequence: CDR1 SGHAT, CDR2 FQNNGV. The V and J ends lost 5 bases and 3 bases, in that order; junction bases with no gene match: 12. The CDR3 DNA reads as TGTGCCAGCAGCACCCTCGGTGACAGGGGCCTCTACAATGAGCAGTTCTTC. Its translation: CASSTLGDRGLYNEQFF.

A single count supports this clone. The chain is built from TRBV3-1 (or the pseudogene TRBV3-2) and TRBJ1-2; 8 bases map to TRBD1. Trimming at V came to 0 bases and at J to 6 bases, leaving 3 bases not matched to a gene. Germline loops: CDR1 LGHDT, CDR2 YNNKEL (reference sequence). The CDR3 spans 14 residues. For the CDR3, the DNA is TGTGCCAGCAGCCAAGACGGACAGGGCGATGGCTACACCTTC. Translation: CASSQDGQGDGYTF.

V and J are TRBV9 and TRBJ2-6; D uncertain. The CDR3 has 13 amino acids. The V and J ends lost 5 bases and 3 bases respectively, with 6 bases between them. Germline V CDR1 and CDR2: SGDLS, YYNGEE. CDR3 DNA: TGTGCCAGCAGGGCCAGTGGGGCCAACGTCCTGACTTTC. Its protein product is CASRASGANVLTF.

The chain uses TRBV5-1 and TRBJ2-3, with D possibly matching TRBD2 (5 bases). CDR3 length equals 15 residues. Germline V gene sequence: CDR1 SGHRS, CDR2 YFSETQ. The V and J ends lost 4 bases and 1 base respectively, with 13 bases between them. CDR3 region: CASSLSGIRTDTQYF. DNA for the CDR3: TGCGCCAGCAGCCTGTCCGGGATCCGCACAGATACGCAGTATTTT.

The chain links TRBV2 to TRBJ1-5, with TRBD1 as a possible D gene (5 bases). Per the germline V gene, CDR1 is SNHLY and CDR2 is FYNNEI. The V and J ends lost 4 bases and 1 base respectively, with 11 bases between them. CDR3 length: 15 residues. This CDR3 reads CASSVDTLSNQPQHF. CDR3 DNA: TGTGCCAGCAGTGTGGACACCCTGAGCAATCAGCCCCAGCATTTT.

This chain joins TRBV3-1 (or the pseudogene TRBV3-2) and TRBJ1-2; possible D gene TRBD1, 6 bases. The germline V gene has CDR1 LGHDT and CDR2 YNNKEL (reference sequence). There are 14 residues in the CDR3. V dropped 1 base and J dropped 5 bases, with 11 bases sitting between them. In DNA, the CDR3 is TGTGCCAGCAGCCAAGGGACAGAACTTTATGGCTACACCTTC. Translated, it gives CASSQGTELYGYTF.

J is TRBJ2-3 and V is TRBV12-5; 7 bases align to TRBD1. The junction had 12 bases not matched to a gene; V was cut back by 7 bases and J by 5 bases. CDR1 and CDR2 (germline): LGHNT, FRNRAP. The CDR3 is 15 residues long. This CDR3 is CASALKGADGDTQYF. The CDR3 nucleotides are TGTGCTAGTGCCCTGAAGGGGGCTGATGGAGATACGCAGTATTTT.

The CDR3 DNA sequence: TGTGCCAGCTCACCAAAACAGGGCCATCAGCCCCAGCATTTT. Encoded protein: CASSPKQGHQPQHF. The chain employs TRBV18 and TRBJ1-5, with D perhaps TRBD1 (6 bases). Trimming left V 2 bases short and J 5 bases short, with 10 bases between. The CDR3 consists of 14 residues. Germline CDR1 KGHSH, CDR2 LQKENI.

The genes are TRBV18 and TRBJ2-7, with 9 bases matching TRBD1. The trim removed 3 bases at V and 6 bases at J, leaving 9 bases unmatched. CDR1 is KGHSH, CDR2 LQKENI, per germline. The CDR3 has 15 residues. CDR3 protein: CASSPPGQGPLEQYF. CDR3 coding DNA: TGTGCCAGCTCACCCCCGGGACAGGGACCCCTCGAGCAGTACTTC. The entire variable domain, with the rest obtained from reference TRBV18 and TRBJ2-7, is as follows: NAGVMQNPRHLVRRRGQEARLRCSPMKGHSHVYWYRQLPEEGLKFMVYLQKENIIDESGMPKERFSAEFPKEGPSILRIQQVVRGDSAAYFCASSPPGQGPLEQYFGPGTRLTVT.

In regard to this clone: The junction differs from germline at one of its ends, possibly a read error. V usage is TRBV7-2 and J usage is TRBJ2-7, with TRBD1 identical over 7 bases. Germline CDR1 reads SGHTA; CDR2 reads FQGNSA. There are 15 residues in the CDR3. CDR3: CASSTQGQSSSEQYF. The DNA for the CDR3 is TGTGCCAGCAGCACACAGGGGCAATCCTCCTCCGAGCAGTACTTC.

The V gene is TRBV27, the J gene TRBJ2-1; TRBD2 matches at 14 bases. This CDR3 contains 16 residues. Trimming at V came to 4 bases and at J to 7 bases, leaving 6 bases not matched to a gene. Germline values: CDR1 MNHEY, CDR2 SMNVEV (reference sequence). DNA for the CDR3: TGTGCCAGCAGTTCGACTAGCGGGGGGGCCCCAAATGAGCAGTTCTTC. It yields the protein CASSSTSGGAPNEQFF.

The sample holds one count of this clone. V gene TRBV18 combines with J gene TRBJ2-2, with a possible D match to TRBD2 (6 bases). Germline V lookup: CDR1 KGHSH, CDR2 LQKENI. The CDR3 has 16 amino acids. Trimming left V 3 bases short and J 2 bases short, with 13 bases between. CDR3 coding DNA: TGTGCCAGCTCACCCGACCCGGGACTTAACACCGGGGAGCTGTTTTTT. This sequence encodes CASSPDPGLNTGELFF.

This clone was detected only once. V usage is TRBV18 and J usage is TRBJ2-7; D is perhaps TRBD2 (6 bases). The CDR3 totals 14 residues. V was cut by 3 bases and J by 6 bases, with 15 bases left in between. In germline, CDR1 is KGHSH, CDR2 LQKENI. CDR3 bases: TGTGCCAGCTCACCGGGGACTTTCTTGCGCGAGCAGTACTTC. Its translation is CASSPGTFLREQYF.

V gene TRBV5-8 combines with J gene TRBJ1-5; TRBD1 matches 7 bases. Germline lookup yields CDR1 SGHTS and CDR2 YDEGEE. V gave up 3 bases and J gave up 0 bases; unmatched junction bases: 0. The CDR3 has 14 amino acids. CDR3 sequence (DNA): TGTGCCAGCAGCTACAGGGGTAGCAATCAGCCCCAGCATTTT. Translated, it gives CASSYRGSNQPQHF.

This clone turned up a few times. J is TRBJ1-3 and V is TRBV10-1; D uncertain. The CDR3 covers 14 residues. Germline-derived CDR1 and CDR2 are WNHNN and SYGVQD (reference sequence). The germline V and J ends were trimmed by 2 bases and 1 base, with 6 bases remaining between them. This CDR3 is CASSESGSGNTIYF. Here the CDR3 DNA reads TGCGCCAGCAGTGAGAGCGGGTCTGGAAACACCATATATTTT.

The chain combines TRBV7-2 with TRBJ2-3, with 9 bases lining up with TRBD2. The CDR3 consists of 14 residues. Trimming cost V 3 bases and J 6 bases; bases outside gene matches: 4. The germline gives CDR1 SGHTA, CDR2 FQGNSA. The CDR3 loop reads CASSLVSGRDTQYF. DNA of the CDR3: TGTGCCAGCAGCTTGGTGAGCGGGAGGGATACGCAGTATTTT. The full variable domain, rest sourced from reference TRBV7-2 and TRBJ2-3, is GAGVSQSPSNKVTEKGKDVELRCDPISGHTALYWYRQSLGQGLEFLIYFQGNSAPDKSGLPSDRFSAERTGGSVSTLTIQRTQQEDSAVYLCASSLVSGRDTQYFGPGTRLTVL.

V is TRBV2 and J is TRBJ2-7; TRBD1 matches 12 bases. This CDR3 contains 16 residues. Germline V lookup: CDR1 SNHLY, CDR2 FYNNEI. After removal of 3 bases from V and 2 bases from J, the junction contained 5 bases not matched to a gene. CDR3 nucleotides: TGTGCCAGCAGTGATATTTGGGACAGGGGGCCCTACGAGCAGTACTTC. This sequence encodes CASSDIWDRGPYEQYF.

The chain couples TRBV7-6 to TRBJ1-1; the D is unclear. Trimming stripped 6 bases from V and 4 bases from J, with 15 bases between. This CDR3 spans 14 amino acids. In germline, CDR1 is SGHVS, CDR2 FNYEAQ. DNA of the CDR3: TGTGCCAGCAGACTTTTTGAGGGTGGCACTGAAGCTTTCTTT. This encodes CASRLFEGGTEAFF.

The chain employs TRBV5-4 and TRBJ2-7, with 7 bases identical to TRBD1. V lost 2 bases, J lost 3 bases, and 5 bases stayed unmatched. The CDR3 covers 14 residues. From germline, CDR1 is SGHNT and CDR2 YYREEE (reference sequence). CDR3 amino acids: CASSFPGTDYEQYF. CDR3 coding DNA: TGTGCCAGCAGCTTCCCCGGGACAGACTACGAGCAGTACTTC.

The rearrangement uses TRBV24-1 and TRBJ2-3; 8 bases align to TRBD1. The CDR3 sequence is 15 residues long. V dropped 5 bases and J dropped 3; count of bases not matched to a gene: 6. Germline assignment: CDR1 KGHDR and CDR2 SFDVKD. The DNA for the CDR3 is TGTGCCACCAGTGCCTCAGGGGGCGCGACAGATACGCAGTATTTT. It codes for CATSASGGATDTQYF.